These 27 T cell receptor beta chains came from one sample sequenced in a study of blood T cell repertoires in COVID-19. The table came from immunoSEQ multiplex PCR; TCRdb's copy has only in-frame clones and leaves some out. The sample has 85,000 to 95,000 clones, about 90% seen once. The source material was peripheral blood. These receptors originate from a human donor with acute or convalescent COVID-19. The donor label of this sample is uncertain.

V usage is TRBV9 and J usage is TRBJ2-7, with D perhaps matching TRBD1 (6 bases). Germline V CDR1 and CDR2: SGDLS, YYNGEE. Trimming pared 0 bases from V and 6 bases from J, leaving 13 bases between. CDR3 length equals 14 residues. The CDR3 sequence is CASSVGNREREQYF. DNA of the CDR3: TGTGCCAGCAGCGTAGGCAACAGGGAACGCGAGCAGTACTTC.

This chain uses TRBV27 with TRBJ2-7, with TRBD2 matching 7 bases. There are 15 residues in the CDR3. Trimming cost V 5 bases and J 5 bases; bases outside gene matches: 12. Looked up from germline, CDR1 is MNHEY and CDR2 is SMNVEV (reference sequence). CDR3 in DNA: TGTGCCAGCAGTAAAGAGGCGGCGGGGGAAAACGAGCAGTACTTC. Residues: CASSKEAAGENEQYF.

The rearrangement uses TRBV5-4 and TRBJ2-3; 10 bases are a match to TRBD2. V gave up 0 bases and J gave up 4 bases; unmatched junction bases: 5. Germline CDR1 and CDR2: SGHNT and YYREEE (reference sequence). This CDR3 has 16 residues. The CDR3 region is CASSLGASGGPDTQYF. The CDR3 DNA reads as TGTGCCAGCAGCTTGGGGGCTAGCGGGGGCCCAGATACGCAGTATTTT.

The J gene is TRBJ2-7, the V gene TRBV11-2; 7 nucleotides match TRBD1. CDR3 size: 12 residues. Trimming at V came to 4 bases and at J to 3 bases, leaving 0 bases not matched to a gene. The V gene's germline CDR1 is SGHAT and CDR2 FQNNGV. The CDR3 DNA is TGTGCCAGCAGCTGGACAGGCTACGAGCAGTACTTC. Amino acid sequence: CASSWTGYEQYF. Looking up the rest from reference TRBV11-2 and TRBJ2-7 gives the full variable domain: EAGVAQSPRYKIIEKRQSVAFWCNPISGHATLYWYQQILGQGPKLLIQFQNNGVVDDSQLPKDRFSAERLKGVDSTLKIQPAKLEDSAVYLCASSWTGYEQYFGPGTRLTVT.

This clone was recorded once. The genes are TRBV3-1 (or the pseudogene TRBV3-2) and TRBJ2-7; no clear D gene. The CDR3 is 13 residues long. V gave up 1 base and J gave up 7 bases, with 11 bases separating them. Germline values: CDR1 LGHDT, CDR2 YNNKEL (reference sequence). Here the CDR3 DNA reads TGTGCCAGCAGCCAAGCCCCTTATCGGGAGCAGTACTTC. This sequence encodes CASSQAPYREQYF.

The chain employs TRBV28 and TRBJ1-2; 8 nucleotides match TRBD1. The CDR3 extends over 14 amino acids. The trim removed 2 bases at V and 5 bases at J, leaving 4 bases unmatched. Germline V lookup: CDR1 MDHEN, CDR2 SYDVKM. CDR3 nucleotide sequence: TGTGCCAGCAGTTTAGGGACAGGTGGTTATGGCTACACCTTC. Its protein is CASSLGTGGYGYTF.

The rearrangement uses TRBV12-5 and TRBJ1-6; a possible D gene is TRBD1 (6 bases). This CDR3 is built from 18 residues. CDR1 and CDR2 (germline): LGHNT, FRNRAP. Trimming took off 1 base at V and 7 bases at J, with 20 bases between the two ends. CDR3 DNA sequence: TGTGCTAGTGGTTTGGCTTCGGGGCAGGGGACCTTCAATTCACCCCTCCACTTT. It encodes CASGLASGQGTFNSPLHF.

The chain combines TRBV10-3 with TRBJ1-1, with D maybe TRBD1 (5 bases). The CDR3 is 14 amino acids. Germline CDR1 is ENHRY and CDR2 is SYGVKD. V dropped 8 bases and J dropped 0 bases, with 13 bases sitting between them. CDR3 protein: CAIPSGKMNTEAFF. The DNA of the CDR3 is TGTGCCATCCCGTCAGGGAAAATGAACACTGAAGCTTTCTTT.

V gene TRBV28 combines with J gene TRBJ1-1, with D uncertain. The CDR3 spans 12 residues. V was clipped by 1 base and J by 3 bases, with 3 bases between them. Germline V gene sequence: CDR1 MDHEN, CDR2 SYDVKM. CDR3 in amino acids: CASSLSYTEAFF. The CDR3 bases are TGTGCCAGCAGTTTATCTTACACTGAAGCTTTCTTT.

V and J are TRBV7-9 and TRBJ2-7; maybe TRBD2 (5 bases). From germline, CDR1 is SEHNR and CDR2 FQNEAQ (reference sequence). CDR3 length: 15 amino acids. Trimming took 5 bases from V and 0 from J, leaving 14 bases between them. CDR3 amino acids: CASSRRRSDSYEQYF. Here the CDR3 DNA reads TGTGCCAGCAGCCGACGGAGGTCGGACTCCTACGAGCAGTACTTC.

The chain links TRBV6-5 to TRBJ1-5; D remains ambiguous. Per germline, CDR1 MNHEY and CDR2 SVGAGI. Trimming shortened V by 6 bases and J by 1 base, and 13 bases separated the two germline ends. The CDR3 is made up of 15 amino acids. CDR3 sequence (DNA): TGTGCCAGCAGCTACCCTAAAACGAGCAATCAGCCCCAGCATTTT. It is translated as CASSYPKTSNQPQHF.

The rearrangement joins TRBV28 to TRBJ1-2; D not resolved. Trimming left V 6 bases short and J 3 bases short, with 8 bases between. In germline, CDR1 is MDHEN, CDR2 SYDVKM. This CDR3 is built from 12 residues. CDR3 sequence: CASSLTDYGYTF. The CDR3 DNA sequence: TGTGCCAGCAGCCTAACAGACTATGGCTACACCTTC.

The rearrangement links TRBV5-6 to TRBJ1-4; D is uncertain. Trimming removed 2 bases from V and 10 bases from J, with 6 bases in between. This CDR3 has 11 residues. Germline CDR1 is SGHDT and CDR2 is YYEEEE. The CDR3 DNA sequence: TGTGCCAGCAGCTTTCGGGGAAAACTGTTTTTT. Translation: CASSFRGKLFF.

The gene calls are TRBV10-3 and TRBJ1-5; D may be TRBD1 (6 bases). V was clipped by 11 bases and J by 0 bases, with 14 bases between them. The CDR3 loop spans 14 amino acids. Per germline, CDR1 ENHRY and CDR2 SYGVKD. This CDR3 reads CASRTEVSNQPQHF. The DNA for the CDR3 is TGTGCCTCCAGGACAGAAGTTAGCAATCAGCCCCAGCATTTT.

The DNA of the CDR3 is TGTGCCAGCAGCTTCTATGGGACTGGACTAACCGGGGAGCTGTTTTTT. As protein: CASSFYGTGLTGELFF. The V call is TRBV5-8, the J call TRBJ2-2; possible D gene TRBD2, 6 bases. Per germline, CDR1 SGHTS and CDR2 YDEGEE. The V gene lost 2 bases and the J gene lost 5 bases, with 16 bases spanning the gap. There are 16 residues in the CDR3.

The genes are TRBV10-3 and TRBJ2-1; possible D gene TRBD1, 6 bases. Trimming shortened V by 4 bases and J by 7 bases, and 17 bases separated the two germline ends. Germline V gene data show CDR1 as ENHRY and CDR2 as SYGVKD. This CDR3 contains 15 residues. CDR3 sequence: CAISAGHRDENEQFF. CDR3 DNA: TGTGCCATCAGTGCCGGCCACAGGGATGAGAATGAGCAGTTCTTC.

The V call is TRBV5-8, the J call TRBJ2-2; D might be TRBD1 (6 bases). The ends were cut back, 4 bases at V and 2 bases at J, with 12 bases in the middle. Germline V gives CDR1 SGHTS, CDR2 YDEGEE. CDR3 length: 15 residues. CDR3 loop: CASSPRTVNTGELFF. The CDR3 nucleotides read TGTGCCAGCAGCCCGCGGACAGTTAACACCGGGGAGCTGTTTTTT.

V is TRBV4-2 and J is TRBJ2-7; the match to TRBD1 covers 10 bases. The CDR3 loop spans 13 amino acids. CDR1 is LGHNA and CDR2 is YNFKEQ in the germline V gene. Trimming cost V 5 bases and J 2 bases; bases outside gene matches: 0. DNA of the CDR3: TGTGCCAGCAGCGGACAGGGGGCCTACGAGCAGTACTTC. It specifies CASSGQGAYEQYF.

This chain links TRBV5-1 with TRBJ2-2; D possibly corresponds to TRBD1 (5 bases). The CDR3 sequence is 15 residues long. Germline CDR1 SGHRS, CDR2 YFSETQ. The germline V and J ends were trimmed by 0 bases and 0 bases, with 6 bases remaining between them. The CDR3 nucleotides read TGCGCCAGCAGCTTGGGGGGCGCGAACACCGGGGAGCTGTTTTTT. It specifies CASSLGGANTGELFF.

V usage is TRBV10-3 and J usage is TRBJ2-2; D possibly corresponds to TRBD1 (6 bases). The CDR3 is 13 amino acids. Germline V lookup: CDR1 ENHRY, CDR2 SYGVKD. Trimming pared 8 bases from V and 3 bases from J, leaving 10 bases between. The CDR3 DNA reads TGTGCCATCGGGGACAAATACACCGGGGAGCTGTTTTTT. It encodes CAIGDKYTGELFF.

The chain recombines TRBV29-1 with TRBJ2-5; a possible D gene is TRBD2 (5 bases). The V gene lost 3 bases and the J gene lost 5 bases, with 16 bases spanning the gap. The length of the CDR3 is 14 residues. Germline V gene data show CDR1 as SQVTM and CDR2 as ANQGSEA. The CDR3 protein is CSVDPDWPLETQYF. CDR3 in DNA: TGCAGCGTTGATCCGGACTGGCCCCTGGAGACCCAGTACTTC.

Here the CDR3 DNA reads TGTGCCAGCAGCCAAGGAGGAAGGGGGCAGAATAATTCACCCCTCCACTTT. This gives the protein CASSQGGRGQNNSPLHF. The V gene is TRBV3-1 (or the pseudogene TRBV3-2), the J gene TRBJ1-6, with 7 bases matching TRBD1. V lost 1 base and J lost 5; bases outside the gene matches: 8. In germline, CDR1 is LGHDT, CDR2 YNNKEL (reference sequence). CDR3 size: 17 residues.

This chain uses TRBV11-2 with TRBJ1-4, with TRBD1 matching over 8 bases. Germline V gene sequence: CDR1 SGHAT, CDR2 FQNNGV. The CDR3 spans 16 residues. V lost 3 bases to trimming and J lost 6 bases; unmatched junction nucleotides: 9. The CDR3 DNA reads TGTGCCAGCAGCTTCCGGACGGGGACAGGCTATGAAAAACTGTTTTTT. Translation gives CASSFRTGTGYEKLFF.

The V and J genes are TRBV2 and TRBJ2-7; 8 bases map to TRBD1. The CDR3 spans 13 residues. Per germline, CDR1 SNHLY and CDR2 FYNNEI. V shed 4 bases, J shed 7 bases, and the junction held 6 bases outside the gene matches. CDR3: CASSGTGFGEQYF. CDR3 DNA sequence: TGTGCCAGCAGTGGGACAGGGTTCGGTGAGCAGTACTTC. Filled out from reference TRBV2 and TRBJ2-7, the complete variable domain reads EPEVTQTPSHQVTQMGQEVILRCVPISNHLYFYWYRQILGQKVEFLVSFYNNEISEKSEIFDDQFSVERPDGSNFTLKIRSTKLEDSAMYFCASSGTGFGEQYFGPGTRLTVT.

This sequence joins TRBV10-1 and TRBJ2-7; the D gene is possibly TRBD1 (6 bases). The CDR3 is 16 residues long. V was cut by 8 bases and J by 3 bases, with 23 bases left in between. Germline values: CDR1 WNHNN, CDR2 SYGVQD (reference sequence). The CDR3 sequence is CASPGQLHPWNYEQYF. CDR3 nucleotides: TGCGCCAGCCCCGGACAGCTACACCCTTGGAACTACGAGCAGTACTTC.

The CDR3 loop reads CASSFHSGQGTFPPVNTEAFF. The DNA of the CDR3 is TGTGCCAGCAGTTTCCATAGTGGACAGGGAACATTTCCCCCCGTGAACACTGAAGCTTTCTTT. J is TRBJ1-1 and V is TRBV28, with TRBD1 matching 8 bases. Germline V CDR1 and CDR2: MDHEN, SYDVKM. V lost 3 bases and J lost 0; bases outside the gene matches: 21. The CDR3 sequence is 21 residues long. The entire variable domain, with the rest obtained from reference TRBV28 and TRBJ1-1, is as follows: DVKVTQSSRYLVKRTGEKVFLECVQDMDHENMFWYRQDPGLGLRLIYFSYDVKMKEKGDIPEGYSVSREKKERFSLILESASTNQTSMYLCASSFHSGQGTFPPVNTEAFFGQGTRLTVV.

The chain recombines TRBV5-1 with TRBJ1-1; tentative D call: TRBD1 (6 bases). Trimming took 0 bases from V and 5 from J, leaving 11 bases between them. The CDR3 has 14 residues. The germline CDR1 and CDR2 sequences are SGHRS and YFSETQ. The chain's CDR3 is CASSLVRGPTEAFF. Written as DNA, the CDR3 is TGCGCCAGCAGCTTGGTCAGGGGACCTACTGAAGCTTTCTTT.